These T cell receptor beta chains were read from a single sample in a study of blood T cell repertoires in COVID-19. Libraries were prepared by immunoSEQ multiplex PCR; TCRdb keeps only in-frame clonotypes and omits some of them. The table shows about half a million clones, with 80% to 90% occurring only once. The specimen was PBMCs or T cells enriched from blood (not recorded which). These receptors were taken from a woman aged 55-75 years who had recovered from COVID-19. Each CDR3 is given with its conserved first and last residue. Each record gives: clone size, J gene, D gene, V gene, CDR3 protein, CDR3 DNA. A D gene is named only where the DNA matches it firmly. Clone size appears in some rows only: once, few, many, or a class for an expanded clone.

once TRBJ1-4 - TRBV7-9 CASSTQASTNEKLFF TGTGCCAGCAGCACACAGGCGTCTACTAATGAAAAACTGTTTTTT
- TRBJ1-3 - TRBV24-1 CATSAPRRGGNTIYF TGTGCCACCAGTGCCCCCAGAAGGGGTGGAAACACCATATATTTT
- TRBJ2-3 TRBD2 TRBV9 CASSPHTGGLSDTQYF TGTGCCAGCAGCCCTCACACGGGGGGGCTTTCGGATACGCAGTATTTT
once TRBJ2-7 TRBD1 TRBV2 CASSAQRTGDEQYF TGTGCCAGCAGTGCCCAGAGGACAGGGGATGAGCAGTACTTC
- TRBJ1-1 - TRBV10-3 CAISGGQNTEAFF TGTGCCATCAGTGGAGGGCAGAACACTGAAGCTTTCTTT
- TRBJ1-1 - TRBV5-4 CASSRRGGGDTEAFF TGTGCCAGCAGCCGGAGGGGGGGAGGGGACACTGAAGCTTTCTTT
once TRBJ2-1 - TRBV19 CASSWESRAVYNEQFF TGTGCCAGTAGTTGGGAGTCGAGGGCGGTATACAATGAGCAGTTCTTC
- TRBJ2-5 TRBD1 TRBV4-2 CASSPRTGAEYQETQYF TGTGCCAGCAGCCCAAGGACAGGGGCCGAGTACCAAGAGACCCAGTACTTC
- TRBJ2-1 - TRBV24-1 CATSDLSGNEQFF TGTGCCACCAGTGATTTGTCAGGTAATGAGCAGTTCTTC
- TRBJ1-1 - TRBV11-2 CASSLDRGGAFF TGTGCCAGCAGCTTAGATAGGGGGGGAGCTTTCTTT
- TRBJ1-2 - TRBV2 CASITEWGGDGYTF TGTGCCAGCATCACCGAGTGGGGCGGGGATGGCTACACCTTC
- TRBJ2-1 TRBD1 TRBV7-9 CASGQGGNEQFF TGTGCCAGCGGACAGGGGGGCAATGAGCAGTTCTTC
once TRBJ2-1 TRBD2 TRBV10-2 CASTSTSGGYNEQFF TGCGCCAGCACTAGTACTAGCGGGGGTTACAATGAGCAGTTCTTC
many TRBJ2-2 - TRBV2 CASSYGPNTGELFF TGTGCCAGCAGCTATGGGCCGAACACCGGGGAGCTGTTTTTT
- TRBJ2-2 - TRBV7-9 CASSLIGDTGELFF TGTGCCAGCAGCTTAATCGGGGACACCGGGGAGCTGTTTTTT
- TRBJ1-1 - TRBV2 CASNKPEPPEAFF TGTGCCAGCAACAAACCAGAACCTCCTGAAGCTTTCTTT
- TRBJ1-5 - TRBV5-1 CASSFSPGAYQPQHF TGCGCCAGCAGCTTCTCTCCAGGGGCATATCAGCCCCAGCATTTT